Listed here are 6 T cell receptor delta chains from one sample, sequenced in a study of gamma-delta T cells after stem cell transplantation. TCRdb used CATT to re-call clones from the RT-PCR reads. In the table there are 2,500 to 3,500 delta-chain clones, 3.5% to 4.5% of which are singletons. The sample comprised gamma-delta T cells. These receptors came from a human donor. It is not recorded whose cells these are; they may come from a transplant donor.

Concerning this clone: One base separates it from a far larger clone, so it is likely a read error. Other DNA sequences in the sample encode the same CDR3. This chain connects TRDV2 to TRDJ1; D gene unclear. The V end was cut by 1 base, the J end by 3 bases, with 11 bases between. This CDR3 comprises 14 residues. Germline V lookup: CDR1 GEAIGNYY, CDR2 EKD. CDR3 protein: CACDTVGPPDKLIF. The DNA for the CDR3 is TGTGCCTGTGACACGGTCGGTCCTCCCGATAAACTCATCTTT.

Within the sample, this clone is medium-sized. In the same sample, other DNA sequences code for this CDR3. The chain is built from TRDV2 and TRDJ1, with 7 bases identical to TRDD3. V was clipped by 2 bases and J by 0 bases; unmatched bases: 2. The CDR3 is made up of 14 amino acids. Germline V gene lookup returns CDR1 GEAIGNYY and CDR2 EKD. The CDR3 sequence is CACDRLGDTDKLIF. CDR3 nucleotides: TGTGCCTGTGACAGGCTGGGGGACACCGATAAACTCATCTTT.

In its sample, this clone ranks as large (0.1 to 1%). Other nucleotide sequences in the sample specify the same CDR3. This sequence joins TRDV2 and TRDJ1, with TRDD3 identical over 12 bases. Trimming cost V 1 base and J 0 bases; bases outside gene matches: 5. Germline CDR1 and CDR2: GEAIGNYY and EKD. The CDR3 is made up of 17 amino acids. CDR3 in amino acids: CACDTLLGDTNTDKLIF. As DNA, the CDR3 is TGTGCCTGTGACACTCTACTGGGGGATACCAACACCGATAAACTCATCTTT.

Turning to this clone: A read error may be the cause here, since a much bigger clone is one base away. Different DNA sequences within this sample yield the same CDR3. The chain has TRDV2 and TRDJ2, with D uncertain. The CDR3 consists of 15 residues. The ends were cut back, 0 bases at V and 6 bases at J, with 13 bases in the middle. Per germline, CDR1 GEAIGNYY and CDR2 EKD. CDR3 region: CACDTVGTEAAQLFF. The DNA for the CDR3 is TGTGCCTGTGACACCGTCGGAACGGAAGCAGCACAACTCTTCTTT.

In its sample, this clone is medium-sized. Other nucleotide sequences in the sample specify the same CDR3. This chain uses TRDV2 with TRDJ1, with 9 nucleotides matching TRDD3. The ends lost 1 base at V and 0 bases at J; junction bases unmatched: 8. CDR1 and CDR2 from the germline V gene are GEAIGNYY and EKD. The CDR3 length is 17 residues. For the CDR3, the DNA is TGTGCCTGTGACACTCTGAGTACTGGGGGACACACCGATAAACTCATCTTT. It is translated as CACDTLSTGGHTDKLIF.

This clone is medium-sized by share. The V gene is TRDV2, the J gene TRDJ1; D remains ambiguous. V was cut by 0 bases and J by 2 bases, with 18 bases left in between. CDR3 size: 17 residues. Germline CDR1 reads GEAIGNYY; CDR2 reads EKD. As DNA, the CDR3 is TGTGCCTGTGACACCGTTCAACCTCAGCGAGGTACCGATAAACTCATCTTT. Its protein is CACDTVQPQRGTDKLIF.